Below, one T cell receptor beta chain is given with its context. The junction departs from germline at one end; a sequencing error may be responsible. This specimen comes from a study of blood T cells in healthy people across ages. Through a sample-barcoded 5' primer and a J-beta primer mix, a second PCR was run for about 6 to 11 cycles. TCRdb passed the 5' RACE reads through MiXCR, listing each CDR3 protein once. In the table there are 790,000 or so distinct CDR3 sequences, around three fifths of which are singletons. There are 17 residues in the CDR3. Looked up from germline, CDR1 is MNHEY and CDR2 is SVGAGI.

Material: blood. The J gene is TRBJ2-2, the V gene TRBV6-5; D remains ambiguous. The clonotype comes from a man aged 40-50 years in good health. CDR3 sequence reads: CASNYRPSRVFTGELFF. CDR3 sequence (DNA): TGTGCCAGCAATTACCGGCCAAGTCGGGTTTTCACCGGGGAGCTGTTTTTT.